This T cell receptor beta chain was recovered during a study of blood T cells in healthy people across ages. The authors ran a second PCR of 7 to 11 cycles using a sample-barcoded 5' primer and a J-beta primer mix. One entry per CDR3 protein, called by TCRdb with MiXCR from the 5' RACE reads. The table shows 450,000 to 650,000 distinct CDR3 sequences, with around 24% occurring only once. These data were also filed under a second study, of T cells of mothers and their children.

The receptor was derived from a boy aged 5-17 years in good health. The material sequenced was blood.

This CDR3 is CAISDSSCGRAGETQYF. The CDR3, as DNA: TGTGCCATCAGTGATTCATCGTGCGGGAGGGCCGGGGAGACCCAGTACTTC. This chain links TRBV10-3 with TRBJ2-5, with 9 positions matching TRBD2. The CDR3 has 17 residues. Germline CDR1 is ENHRY and CDR2 is SYGVKD. The V segment lost 3 bases and the J segment 5 bases; nucleotides outside the gene matches: 13.